A selection of T cell receptor beta chains follows, all from one sample in a study of T cell responses to AZD1222 COVID-19 vaccine. The repertoire was sequenced with immunoSEQ multiplex PCR; TCRdb's copy has only in-frame clones and lacks some. The sample holds around 78,000 clones, 90% to 95% seen once. The sample consisted of peripheral blood, taken on day 0 of MenACWY control vaccination. The receptors stem from an adult in good health. Both conserved end residues are part of each CDR3. The order of the fields is V gene, clone size, D gene, CDR3 length, J gene, CDR3 DNA, CDR3 protein. The D gene is left open where the match is weak. Size is omitted from some rows. Given values are once, few, many or a class for expanded clones.

V: TRBV28
size: .
D: .
length: 12
J: TRBJ1-5
DNA: TGTGCCAGCAGTTACTCGGAGCAGCCCCAGCATTTT
CDR3: CASSYSEQPQHF

V: TRBV12-3/TRBV12-4
size: .
D: .
length: 11
J: TRBJ1-1
DNA: TGTGCCAGCAATCTCAGGACCACGTGGTTCTTT
CDR3: CASNLRTTWFF

V: TRBV10-3
size: .
D: TRBD1
length: 13
J: TRBJ1-2
DNA: TGTGCCATCAGTGGGGACAGAAACTATGGCTACACCTTC
CDR3: CAISGDRNYGYTF

V: TRBV7-9
size: .
D: .
length: 15
J: TRBJ1-2
DNA: TGTGCCAGCAGCTTAGGGGTCGGGGAAGAAGATGGCTACACCTTC
CDR3: CASSLGVGEEDGYTF

V: TRBV2
size: .
D: .
length: 14
J: TRBJ1-4
DNA: TGTGCCAGTACCCCCGGGCGGATCAATGAAAAACTGTTTTTT
CDR3: CASTPGRINEKLFF

V: TRBV23-1
size: .
D: .
length: 18
J: TRBJ2-5
DNA: TGCGCCAGCAGTCACTGCACTCCGGGACACAAGAGGGCGGAGACCCAGTACTTC
CDR3: CASSHCTPGHKRAETQYF

V: TRBV24-1
size: once
D: .
length: 15
J: TRBJ1-3
DNA: TGTGCCACCAGTGTCGTGGGTGGGGGTACGGACACCATATATTTT
CDR3: CATSVVGGGTDTIYF

V: TRBV4-1
size: .
D: .
length: 17
J: TRBJ1-6
DNA: TGCGCCAGCAGCTCGGGACATGAGAGCTCCTATAATTCACCCCTCCACTTT
CDR3: CASSSGHESSYNSPLHF

V: TRBV30
size: .
D: TRBD1
length: 14
J: TRBJ1-3
DNA: TGTGCCTGCCAATCCGGGACAGGGGCGGACACCATATATTTT
CDR3: CACQSGTGADTIYF

V: TRBV6-2/TRBV6-3
size: .
D: .
length: 14
J: TRBJ1-2
DNA: TGTGCCAGCAGTCCGGGCCGCGGGCTGGATGGCTACACCTTC
CDR3: CASSPGRGLDGYTF

V: TRBV7-2
size: .
D: .
length: 15
J: TRBJ2-4
DNA: TGTGCCAGCAGCTTAGCGGGGGGGACAGCCAACATTCAGTACTTC
CDR3: CASSLAGGTANIQYF

V: TRBV7-9
size: .
D: .
length: 14
J: TRBJ1-5
DNA: TGTGCCAGCAGCTTCTGGGGTAGCAATCAGCCCCAGCATTTT
CDR3: CASSFWGSNQPQHF

V: TRBV11-2
size: .
D: TRBD1
length: 14
J: TRBJ2-2
DNA: TGTGCCAGCAGCGCTCTCCAGGGGGCCGGGGAGCTGTTTTTT
CDR3: CASSALQGAGELFF

V: TRBV6-4
size: .
D: .
length: 18
J: TRBJ1-5
DNA: TGTGCCAGCACTCCTTTATTAGGTCGTAGTAGGAGCAATCAGCCCCAGCATTTT
CDR3: CASTPLLGRSRSNQPQHF

V: TRBV29-1
size: .
D: .
length: 14
J: TRBJ2-6
DNA: TGCAGCGTTGAGACGGGCGCGGGGGCCAACGTCCTGACTTTC
CDR3: CSVETGAGANVLTF

V: TRBV30
size: .
D: .
length: 13
J: TRBJ1-4
DNA: TGTGCCCGGACCACAGTTGGTTCTGAAAAACTGTTTTTT
CDR3: CARTTVGSEKLFF

V: TRBV30
size: once
D: .
length: 14
J: TRBJ1-3
DNA: TGTGCCTGGAGTGTAAGGGGGTCAGGAAACACCATATATTTT
CDR3: CAWSVRGSGNTIYF

V: TRBV10-3
size: .
D: TRBD2
length: 16
J: TRBJ2-4
DNA: TGTGCCATCAGTGAGAGGGCGGGAGGAGACAAAAACATTCAGTACTTC
CDR3: CAISERAGGDKNIQYF

V: TRBV3-1/TRBV3-2
size: .
D: TRBD1
length: 16
J: TRBJ2-1
DNA: TGTGCCAGCAGTTACTCCACAGGGGGATCCTACAATGAGCAGTTCTTC
CDR3: CASSYSTGGSYNEQFF

V: TRBV5-5
size: .
D: .
length: 14
J: TRBJ1-5
DNA: TGTGCCAGCAGCGGCAGACAGGAGAATCAGCCCCAGCATTTT
CDR3: CASSGRQENQPQHF

V: TRBV11-2
size: .
D: TRBD2
length: 17
J: TRBJ2-7
DNA: TGTGCCAGCAGCTTAGATGATCGAGCGGGACTCTCCTACGAGCAGTACTTC
CDR3: CASSLDDRAGLSYEQYF

V: TRBV12-3/TRBV12-4
size: once
D: .
length: 12
J: TRBJ1-6
DNA: TGTGCCAGCAGATCACTAGGATCACCCCTCCACTTT
CDR3: CASRSLGSPLHF

V: TRBV24-1
size: few
D: .
length: 11
J: TRBJ1-1
DNA: TGTGCCACCTCGGCAGTCACTGAAGCTTTCTTT
CDR3: CATSAVTEAFF

V: TRBV2
size: .
D: .
length: 14
J: TRBJ1-2
DNA: TGTGCCAGCAGGACACTTCCCTGGGGCTATGGCTACACCTTC
CDR3: CASRTLPWGYGYTF

V: TRBV5-5
size: .
D: TRBD1
length: 17
J: TRBJ1-4
DNA: TGTGCCAGCAGCTTGGGGGACAGGCATGGGGGTAATGAAAAACTGTTTTTT
CDR3: CASSLGDRHGGNEKLFF

V: TRBV3-1/TRBV3-2
size: once
D: TRBD2
length: 16
J: TRBJ2-7
DNA: TGTGCCAGCAGCCCGTCGCGGGAGGCAAAGTTATACGAGCAGTACTTC
CDR3: CASSPSREAKLYEQYF

V: TRBV6-5
size: .
D: TRBD1
length: 15
J: TRBJ2-7
DNA: TGTGCCAGCAGTCTACTCGGGACAGGTCACCACGAGCAGTACTTC
CDR3: CASSLLGTGHHEQYF

V: TRBV27
size: .
D: .
length: 12
J: TRBJ2-7
DNA: TGTGCCAGCAGTTTATCGTCTCGCGAGCAGTACTTC
CDR3: CASSLSSREQYF

V: TRBV24-1
size: .
D: TRBD1
length: 15
J: TRBJ2-2
DNA: TGTGCCACCAGTCGGACAGGGGGGGACACCGGGGAGCTGTTTTTT
CDR3: CATSRTGGDTGELFF

V: TRBV28
size: .
D: .
length: 13
J: TRBJ2-1
DNA: TGTGCCAGCGCGATGGGATTGACTATAGAATCGTTCTTC
CDR3: CASAMGLTIESFF

V: TRBV27
size: .
D: .
length: 13
J: TRBJ1-2
DNA: TGTGCCAGCAGCTTCGGACCCTACTATGGCTACACCTTC
CDR3: CASSFGPYYGYTF

V: TRBV6-2/TRBV6-3
size: .
D: TRBD2
length: 15
J: TRBJ2-1
DNA: TGTGCCAGCAGTTACGGACTAGCGGGATCCAATGAGCAGTTCTTC
CDR3: CASSYGLAGSNEQFF

V: TRBV19
size: .
D: .
length: 14
J: TRBJ1-1
DNA: TGTGCCAGTACCAACCCCAGGGGAAGCACTGAAGCTTTCTTT
CDR3: CASTNPRGSTEAFF

V: TRBV29-1
size: once
D: TRBD2
length: 14
J: TRBJ2-4
DNA: TGCAGCGCAAACGCAGCGGGAGAGGGGTACATTCAGTACTTC
CDR3: CSANAAGEGYIQYF

V: TRBV11-2
size: .
D: .
length: 18
J: TRBJ2-7
DNA: TGTGCCAGCAGCTTAGATAGGAGGGTAACCCTTAGCTCCTACGAGCAGTACTTC
CDR3: CASSLDRRVTLSSYEQYF

V: TRBV9
size: .
D: .
length: 15
J: TRBJ1-3
DNA: TGTGCCAGCAGGAAGGACCGTAGCTCTGGAAACACCATATATTTT
CDR3: CASRKDRSSGNTIYF

V: TRBV29-1
size: few
D: .
length: 13
J: TRBJ1-1
DNA: TGCAGCGTTTCGGCAGGGCAGAGTACTGAAGCTTTCTTT
CDR3: CSVSAGQSTEAFF

V: TRBV7-7
size: .
D: .
length: 13
J: TRBJ2-1
DNA: TGTGCTAGCAGCCTTAGCGGTTCAAATGAGCAGTTCTTC
CDR3: CASSLSGSNEQFF

V: TRBV6-5
size: .
D: TRBD1
length: 15
J: TRBJ1-3
DNA: TGTGCCAGCACCGGACAGGAAGACTCTGGAAACACCATATATTTT
CDR3: CASTGQEDSGNTIYF

V: TRBV7-2
size: .
D: TRBD2
length: 16
J: TRBJ2-7
DNA: TGTGCCAGCAGCTTAGTTTCTAGCGGGGGTCCCTACGAGCAGTACTTC
CDR3: CASSLVSSGGPYEQYF

V: TRBV7-2
size: .
D: .
length: 14
J: TRBJ2-7
DNA: TGTGCCAGCAGCTTACAGGGACCGGTTCGCGAGCAGTACTTC
CDR3: CASSLQGPVREQYF

V: TRBV7-8
size: .
D: .
length: 13
J: TRBJ1-5
DNA: TGTGCCAGCAGCCAAGGAGGGCATCAGCCCCAGCATTTT
CDR3: CASSQGGHQPQHF

V: TRBV5-6
size: .
D: .
length: 12
J: TRBJ2-1
DNA: TGTGCCAGCAGCTTAGGGGGGGCTGAGCAGTTCTTC
CDR3: CASSLGGAEQFF

V: TRBV19
size: .
D: .
length: 15
J: TRBJ2-3
DNA: TGTGCCAGTGCCAAGACAGGGAGGGGGACAGATACGCAGTATTTT
CDR3: CASAKTGRGTDTQYF

V: TRBV5-4
size: .
D: .
length: 13
J: TRBJ2-5
DNA: TGTGCCAGCAGCCAAGAAGGGACCCCCCCCCAGTACTTC
CDR3: CASSQEGTPPQYF

V: TRBV29-1
size: .
D: .
length: 12
J: TRBJ1-2
DNA: TGCAGCGCCGGAGGAGGTTCGGAGGGCTACACCTTC
CDR3: CSAGGGSEGYTF

V: TRBV6-5
size: .
D: .
length: 15
J: TRBJ2-7
DNA: TGTGCCAGCAGAACACCTTTCACAGGGCCCTACGAGCAGTACTTC
CDR3: CASRTPFTGPYEQYF

V: TRBV9
size: .
D: TRBD1
length: 17
J: TRBJ2-2
DNA: TGTGCCAGCAGCGTAGGCGGGGGGACAGGGGGCGCCGGGGAGCTGTTTTTT
CDR3: CASSVGGGTGGAGELFF